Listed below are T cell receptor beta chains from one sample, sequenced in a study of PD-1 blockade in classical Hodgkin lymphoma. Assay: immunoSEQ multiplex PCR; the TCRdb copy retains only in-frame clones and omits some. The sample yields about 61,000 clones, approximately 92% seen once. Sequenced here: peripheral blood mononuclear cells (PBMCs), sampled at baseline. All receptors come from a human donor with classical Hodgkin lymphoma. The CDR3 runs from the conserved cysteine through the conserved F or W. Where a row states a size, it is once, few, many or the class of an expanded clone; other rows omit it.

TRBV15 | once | CATSREELMNTEAFF
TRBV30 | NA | CACSRPPTGELFF
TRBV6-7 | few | CASSYTPGGFYGYTF
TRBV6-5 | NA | CASSSPGGSNTGELFF
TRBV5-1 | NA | CASSLQGTEAFF
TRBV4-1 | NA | CASSPKRGRPYSNQPQHF
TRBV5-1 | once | CASSLGVAGWTQYF
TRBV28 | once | CASSTSGGSDTQYF
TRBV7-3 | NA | CASSFQGSSTDTQYF
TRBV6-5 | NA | CASSYLAGDQETQYF
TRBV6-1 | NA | CASSEGVVGDTQYF
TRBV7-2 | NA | CASSVAGTKETQYF
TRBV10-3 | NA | CATRTGAYGYTF
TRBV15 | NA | CATSREWRGGNNEQFF
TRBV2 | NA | CASRRQGYTEAFF
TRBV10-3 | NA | CAIKEGAENSPLHF
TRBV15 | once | CATSRETGAIYNEQFF
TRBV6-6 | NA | CASSYWTEGETQYF
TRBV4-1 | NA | CASSHPDRANEQYF
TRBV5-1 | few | CASSLTMNTEAFF
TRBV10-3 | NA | CAISAQRGNEQYF
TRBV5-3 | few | CASIPWDNEQFF
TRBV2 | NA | CASPGGGGNIQYF
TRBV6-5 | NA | CASSYFPRLRDVVYF
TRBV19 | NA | CASSSGPQGFTGANVLTF
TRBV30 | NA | CAWSVVSGGADTQYF
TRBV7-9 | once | CASSLTGGPTDTQYF
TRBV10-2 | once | CASSEVGLTDTQYF
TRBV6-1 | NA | CASSRDRANEAFF
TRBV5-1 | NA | CASSLAGAGTFSPTNEKLFF
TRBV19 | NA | CASRASRVRNTEAFF
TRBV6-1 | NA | CASSLGGTVAFF